Following are 29 T cell receptor beta chains from one sample sequenced in a study of blood T cell repertoires in COVID-19. The protocol was immunoSEQ multiplex PCR, while the TCRdb copy is restricted to in-frame clones and leaves out a portion. The sample lists over 120,000 clones, roughly 78% occurring once. The specimen sequenced was PBMCs or T cells enriched from blood (not recorded which). The receptors originated from a woman aged 45 to 65 who had recovered from COVID-19.

The V and J genes are TRBV28 and TRBJ1-2; possible D gene TRBD1, 6 bases. Germline CDR1 and CDR2: MDHEN and SYDVKM. With 8 bases removed from V and 5 bases from J, the gap between germline ends came to 18 bases. The CDR3 is 14 amino acids. The CDR3 region is CASLPQGSVYGYTF. CDR3 sequence (DNA): TGTGCCAGCCTACCACAGGGTTCGGTATATGGCTACACCTTC.

The chain uses TRBV5-5 and TRBJ1-1; D remains unclear. The V gene lost 2 bases and the J gene lost 0 bases, with 14 bases spanning the gap. The CDR3 length is 16 residues. Germline values: CDR1 SGHKS, CDR2 YYEKEE (reference sequence). CDR3 protein: CASSFLASLLNTEAFF. The CDR3 coding sequence is TGTGCCAGCAGCTTTTTAGCATCCCTCTTGAACACTGAAGCTTTCTTT. The full variable domain, with the rest looked up from reference TRBV5-5 and TRBJ1-1, is DAGVTQSPTHLIKTRGQQVTLRCSPISGHKSVSWYQQVLGQGPQFIFQYYEKEERGRGNFPDRFSARQFPNYSSELNVNALLLGDSALYLCASSFLASLLNTEAFFGQGTRLTVV.

This clone turned up a few times. The CDR3 DNA sequence: TGCGCCAGCAGCCAAGATGGGGGACTAAACTATGGCTACACCTTC. Its translation is CASSQDGGLNYGYTF. The rearrangement uses TRBV4-1 and TRBJ1-2; weak D call: TRBD1 (5 bases). V lost 0 bases and J lost 2, with 10 bases in between. CDR3 length: 15 residues. CDR1 is MGHRA and CDR2 is YSYEKL in the germline V gene.

V gene TRBV5-1 combines with J gene TRBJ1-1; TRBD1 aligns across 7 bases. The CDR3 is 15 amino acids. CDR1 and CDR2 (germline): SGHRS, YFSETQ. Trimming removed 4 bases from V and 5 bases from J; junction bases left unmatched: 11. The chain's CDR3 is CASSGEGAAVTEAFF. The DNA for the CDR3 is TGCGCCAGCAGCGGAGAGGGGGCAGCGGTTACTGAAGCTTTCTTT. The variable domain in full, with the rest retrieved from reference TRBV5-1 and TRBJ1-1, is KAGVTQTPRYLIKTRGQQVTLSCSPISGHRSVSWYQQTPGQGLQFLFEYFSETQRNKGNFPGRFSGRQFSNSRSEMNVSTLELGDSALYLCASSGEGAAVTEAFFGQGTRLTVV.

This chain connects TRBV6-5 to TRBJ2-6; D perhaps matches TRBD2 (6 bases). CDR3 size: 13 residues. Trimming stripped 7 bases from V and 15 bases from J, with 19 bases between. CDR1 is MNHEY, CDR2 SVGAGI, per germline. CDR3 sequence: CASTTRSGDPLTF. The DNA of the CDR3 is TGTGCCAGCACCACCCGATCGGGGGATCCCCTGACTTTC.

This clone was seen only a few times. The chain recombines TRBV7-9 with TRBJ2-2, with a possible D match to TRBD1 (5 bases). The V end lost 7 bases, the J end lost 4 bases, and 13 bases lay between the germline ends. CDR3 length: 14 residues. Germline lookup yields CDR1 SEHNR and CDR2 FQNEAQ (reference sequence). CDR3 protein: CASTAQGFTGELFF. Here the CDR3 DNA reads TGTGCCAGCACGGCCCAGGGTTTCACCGGGGAGCTGTTTTTT.

This chain connects TRBV11-2 to TRBJ2-5; 9 bases match TRBD2. Germline V CDR1 and CDR2: SGHAT, FQNNGV. The CDR3 totals 15 residues. With V trimmed by 6 bases and J by 4 bases, 9 bases remained unmatched. Here the CDR3 DNA reads TGTGCCAGCAGTAATAGCGGGGGCAGGGGAGAGACCCAGTACTTC. Translating gives CASSNSGGRGETQYF. The variable domain in full, with the rest retrieved from reference TRBV11-2 and TRBJ2-5, is EAGVAQSPRYKIIEKRQSVAFWCNPISGHATLYWYQQILGQGPKLLIQFQNNGVVDDSQLPKDRFSAERLKGVDSTLKIQPAKLEDSAVYLCASSNSGGRGETQYFGPGTRLLVL.

The rearrangement joins TRBV5-3 to TRBJ1-1; 8 bases match TRBD1. TRBV5-3 is placed among ORFs of uncertain function. V was clipped by 4 bases and J by 10 bases; unmatched bases: 6. CDR3 size: 12 residues. The CDR3 spells CARSTGQGPAFF. DNA for the CDR3: TGTGCCAGAAGCACCGGACAGGGCCCAGCTTTCTTT.

The chain carries TRBV27 and TRBJ2-5, with D perhaps TRBD2 (6 bases). This CDR3 has 15 residues. Trimming pared 4 bases from V and 2 bases from J, leaving 14 bases between. Germline V gene lookup returns CDR1 MNHEY and CDR2 SMNVEV (reference sequence). Here the CDR3 DNA reads TGTGCCAGCAGTTGGGCCCGGGGGAGGCAAGAGACCCAGTACTTC. This encodes CASSWARGRQETQYF.

The chain couples TRBV3-1 (or the pseudogene TRBV3-2) to TRBJ1-2, with 9 bases matching TRBD1. Germline CDR1 and CDR2: LGHDT and YNNKEL (reference sequence). The CDR3 runs to 15 residues. The V gene end was trimmed by 4 bases and the J gene end by 2 bases; junction bases not matched to a gene: 5. The CDR3 protein is CASSLNGQGNYGYTF. CDR3 DNA: TGTGCCAGCAGCCTAAACGGACAGGGGAACTATGGCTACACCTTC.

The chain uses TRBV4-1 and TRBJ2-3, with D hard to call. CDR1 and CDR2 from the germline V gene are MGHRA and YSYEKL. Trimming removed 0 bases from V and 2 bases from J, with 15 bases in between. The CDR3 totals 17 residues. CDR3 DNA: TGCGCCAGCAGCCAAGATATTGGGCACGGCGACACAGATACGCAGTATTTT. The encoded protein is CASSQDIGHGDTDTQYF.

The CDR3 reads CASSQDHRGNNYGYTF. The CDR3 DNA follows: TGTGCCAGCAGCCAAGACCACAGGGGTAATAACTATGGCTACACCTTC. The chain joins TRBV3-1 (or the pseudogene TRBV3-2) to TRBJ1-2; 7 bases are shared with TRBD1. Germline V CDR1 and CDR2: LGHDT, YNNKEL (reference sequence). Germline trimming cut 0 bases from V and 1 base from J; bases unmatched to any gene: 5. The CDR3 is made up of 16 amino acids.

CDR3 region: CASSLSPGGGVNTEAFF. The CDR3 DNA sequence: TGCGCCAGCAGCTTGTCACCAGGGGGCGGGGTGAACACTGAAGCTTTCTTT. V and J are TRBV5-1 and TRBJ1-1, with 8 bases fitting TRBD1. Germline V gene data show CDR1 as SGHRS and CDR2 as YFSETQ. CDR3 size: 17 residues. The V segment lost 1 base and the J segment 0 bases; nucleotides outside the gene matches: 8.

The chain employs TRBV2 and TRBJ1-6, with TRBD1 matching over 9 bases. Germline CDR1 and CDR2: SNHLY and FYNNEI. V shed 1 base, J shed 10 bases, and the junction held 5 bases outside the gene matches. The CDR3 is 15 amino acids. The CDR3 bases are TGTGCCAGCAGTGAAGAGGGACAGGGATACTCACCCCTCCACTTT. As protein: CASSEEGQGYSPLHF.

This clone has a handful of counts. V usage is TRBV28 and J usage is TRBJ1-1; D is unresolved. The V gene lost 7 bases and the J gene lost 1 base, with 10 bases spanning the gap. Germline-derived CDR1 and CDR2 are MDHEN and SYDVKM. This CDR3 is 13 amino acids long. CDR3 in DNA: TGTGCCAGCACAGCGCACCCGAACACTGAAGCTTTCTTT. Protein sequence: CASTAHPNTEAFF. Looking up the rest from reference TRBV28 and TRBJ1-1 gives the full variable domain: DVKVTQSSRYLVKRTGEKVFLECVQDMDHENMFWYRQDPGLGLRLIYFSYDVKMKEKGDIPEGYSVSREKKERFSLILESASTNQTSMYLCASTAHPNTEAFFGQGTRLTVV.

The rearrangement uses TRBV19 and TRBJ1-5; 8 nucleotides align to TRBD1. V was clipped by 7 bases and J by 7 bases; unmatched bases: 6. There are 13 residues in the CDR3. Germline CDR1 reads LNHDA; CDR2 reads SQIVND (reference sequence). The CDR3: CASTGTGRQPQHF. As DNA, the CDR3 is TGTGCCAGTACCGGGACAGGTAGACAGCCCCAGCATTTT.

The rearrangement links TRBV28 to TRBJ1-5; 7 bases line up with TRBD1. CDR3 size: 17 residues. From germline, CDR1 is MDHEN and CDR2 SYDVKM. V shed 5 bases, J shed 2 bases, and the junction held 12 bases outside the gene matches. The CDR3 sequence is CASSPNPTGFGNQPQHF. Here the CDR3 DNA reads TGTGCCAGCAGTCCAAATCCGACAGGGTTTGGCAATCAGCCCCAGCATTTT.

This rearrangement joins TRBV12-5 to TRBJ1-4, with 10 bases identical to TRBD1. Trimming cost V 1 base and J 6 bases; bases outside gene matches: 8. The V gene's germline CDR1 is LGHNT and CDR2 FRNRAP. The CDR3 contains 17 residues. The CDR3 spells CASGLGDRGTNDEKLFF. As DNA, the CDR3 is TGTGCTAGTGGTTTGGGGGACAGGGGTACGAATGATGAAAAACTGTTTTTT.

The chain is built from TRBV24-1 and TRBJ2-1; TRBD2 matches 9 bases. The CDR3 is 12 residues long. V shed 10 bases, J shed 7 bases, and the junction held 4 bases outside the gene matches. The germline CDR1 and CDR2 sequences are KGHDR and SFDVKD. Here the CDR3 reads CATGTSKNEQFF. The CDR3 nucleotides read TGTGCCACGGGGACTAGCAAGAATGAGCAGTTCTTC.

This clone was seen a handful of times. The chain carries TRBV7-2 and TRBJ2-7; the D gene is possibly TRBD1 (7 bases). The V end was cut by 5 bases, the J end by 0 bases, with 17 bases between. CDR3 size: 16 residues. From germline, CDR1 is SGHTA and CDR2 FQGNSA. Here the CDR3 reads CASSQGGRASSYEQYF. The CDR3 DNA reads TGTGCCAGCAGCCAGGGGGGCAGGGCGAGCTCCTACGAGCAGTACTTC.

The chain has TRBV2 and TRBJ2-3, with 10 bases fitting TRBD2. The V and J ends lost 6 bases and 7 bases, in that order; junction bases with no gene match: 10. The CDR3 contains 15 residues. Germline V CDR1 and CDR2: SNHLY, FYNNEI. The CDR3, as DNA: TGTGCCAGCAGGGCCGGACTAGCGGAGGGGAATACGCAGTATTTT. Its protein is CASRAGLAEGNTQYF.

This clone has just one count. CDR3 DNA: TGCGCCAGCAGCCCGGGAGTAGGGGTATGGGGCTACACCTTC. It yields the protein CASSPGVGVWGYTF. The chain has TRBV5-1 and TRBJ1-2, with D tentatively TRBD1 (5 bases). The CDR3 covers 14 residues. CDR1 SGHRS and CDR2 YFSETQ come from the germline V gene. V lost 4 bases, J lost 8 bases, and 18 bases lay in between.

This clone was detected once. The V and J genes are TRBV7-2 and TRBJ2-1, with D perhaps TRBD1 (5 bases). The germline V and J ends were trimmed by 5 bases and 1 base, with 9 bases remaining between them. The CDR3 is 14 residues long. Germline V gene data show CDR1 as SGHTA and CDR2 as FQGNSA. The CDR3 spells CASSQGKSYNEQFF. For the CDR3, the DNA is TGTGCCAGCAGCCAGGGAAAGTCCTACAATGAGCAGTTCTTC.

The genes are TRBV14 and TRBJ2-3, with D perhaps matching TRBD2 (5 bases). V was cut by 5 bases and J by 0 bases, with 9 bases left in between. Per germline, CDR1 SGHDN and CDR2 FVKESK. CDR3 size: 14 residues. CDR3 amino acids: CASSSRLSTDTQYF. The CDR3 DNA follows: TGTGCCAGCAGCTCCCGACTAAGCACAGATACGCAGTATTTT.

The chain couples TRBV6-1 to TRBJ2-7; 9 nucleotides match TRBD1. Unmatched junction bases numbered 8, after V lost 3 bases and J lost 5 bases. This CDR3 contains 15 residues. CDR1 is MNHNS, CDR2 SASEGT, per germline. The CDR3 protein is CASSDAGTGRNEQYV. In DNA form, the CDR3 reads TGTGCCAGCAGTGACGCAGGGACAGGGCGGAACGAGCAGTACGTC.

The chain uses TRBV9 and TRBJ1-1; TRBD1 matches at 9 bases. The ends lost 4 bases at V and 5 bases at J; junction bases unmatched: 12. The CDR3 has 16 residues. Germline CDR1 is SGDLS and CDR2 is YYNGEE. The CDR3: CASSPNAGTGNTEAFF. The CDR3 bases are TGTGCCAGCAGCCCGAACGCCGGGACAGGGAATACTGAAGCTTTCTTT.

A remark on this clone: This sample includes further DNA sequences coding for the same CDR3. V usage is TRBV5-1 and J usage is TRBJ1-6; D not certain. Between the trimmed V and J ends, which lost 0 bases and 7 bases, there was a span of 5 bases. This CDR3 spans 13 amino acids. From germline, CDR1 is SGHRS and CDR2 YFSETQ. The CDR3 loop reads CASSLERNSPLHF. CDR3 nucleotides: TGCGCCAGCAGCTTGGAGAGGAATTCACCCCTCCACTTT.

The V call is TRBV6-5, the J call TRBJ1-5, with 9 positions matching TRBD1. The germline gives CDR1 MNHEY, CDR2 SVGAGI. The CDR3 is made up of 14 amino acids. V dropped 11 bases and J dropped 4; count of bases not matched to a gene: 9. DNA for the CDR3: TGTGCCTTTACCGGGACAGGGACTAATCAGCCCCAGCATTTT. Its translation: CAFTGTGTNQPQHF.

J is TRBJ2-7 and V is TRBV6-6, with 8 bases fitting TRBD1. J was trimmed by 1 base and V by 6 bases; bases with no gene match: 5. The V gene's germline CDR1 is MNHNY and CDR2 SVGAGI (reference sequence). This CDR3 region has 14 residues. CDR3 DNA sequence: TGTGCCAGCAGGCCGACAGGGGAGTCCTACGAGCAGTACTTC. Translating gives CASRPTGESYEQYF.